This T cell receptor beta chain stems from a study of read filtering for tumor transcriptome and immune sequencing. The overall study: R-ISS stage counts were 8 or 9 for I, 16 for II, six or seven for III. After DNase treatment, RNA was made into whole-transcriptome libraries. Points from the study as a whole: Single-read clonotypes: about 82% of IR-seq clonotypes (approximately 3.7% of reads), more than 70% of RNA-seq clonotypes (under 50% of reads).

From 300 to 400 ng of RNA, a library with molecular barcoded alpha/delta and beta/gamma adaptors was made. In TCRdb, the reads were re-called with MiXCR into one record per CDR3 protein. The data hold 100,000 to 150,000 distinct CDR3 sequences, with roughly 13% observed a single time. V lost 6 bases to trimming and J lost 4 bases; unmatched junction nucleotides: 7. The CDR3 sequence is 14 residues long. Germline V lookup: CDR1 DFQATT, CDR2 SNEGSKA (reference sequence). This clonotype was seen ten or more times. The target antigen is unknown. Every patient had bone marrow sampled while the disease was active.

The material sequenced was a population of CD138-negative cells sorted from bone marrow. This TCR was recovered from a donor aged 40 or over with multiple myeloma. The chain couples TRBV20-1 to TRBJ2-2; 8 bases fit TRBD1. This CDR3 reads CSARTGKGTGELFF. The CDR3, as DNA: TGCAGTGCAAGGACAGGGAAAGGCACCGGGGAGCTGTTTTTT.